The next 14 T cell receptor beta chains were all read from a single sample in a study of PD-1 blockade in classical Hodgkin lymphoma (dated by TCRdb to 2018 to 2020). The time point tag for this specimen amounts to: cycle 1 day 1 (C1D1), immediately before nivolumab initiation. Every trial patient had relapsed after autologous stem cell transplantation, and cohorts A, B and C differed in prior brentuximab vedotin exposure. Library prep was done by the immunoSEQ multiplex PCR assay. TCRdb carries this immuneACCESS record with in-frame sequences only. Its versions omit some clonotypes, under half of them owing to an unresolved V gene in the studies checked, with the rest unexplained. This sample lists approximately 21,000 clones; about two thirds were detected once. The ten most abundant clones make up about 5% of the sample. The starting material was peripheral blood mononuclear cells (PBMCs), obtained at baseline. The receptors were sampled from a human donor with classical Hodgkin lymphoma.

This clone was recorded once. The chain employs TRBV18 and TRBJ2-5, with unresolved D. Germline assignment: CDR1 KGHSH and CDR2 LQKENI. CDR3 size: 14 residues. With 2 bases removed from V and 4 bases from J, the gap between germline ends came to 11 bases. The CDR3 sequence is CASSPSATSETQYF. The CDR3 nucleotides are TGTGCCAGCTCACCAAGCGCTACTTCAGAGACCCAGTACTTC.

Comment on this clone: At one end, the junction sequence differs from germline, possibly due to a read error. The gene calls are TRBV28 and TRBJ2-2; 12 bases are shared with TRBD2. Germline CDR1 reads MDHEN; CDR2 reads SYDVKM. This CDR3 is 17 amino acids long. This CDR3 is CAGSLWELAGGPGELFF. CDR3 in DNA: TGTGCCGGCAGTCTATGGGAGCTAGCGGGAGGGCCCGGGGAGCTGTTTTTT.

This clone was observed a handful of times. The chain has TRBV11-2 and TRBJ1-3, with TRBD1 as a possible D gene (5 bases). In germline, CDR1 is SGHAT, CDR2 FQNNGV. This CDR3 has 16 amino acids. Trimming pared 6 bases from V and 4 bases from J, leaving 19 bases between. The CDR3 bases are TGTGCCAGCAGTCTAGAGGGCGCGGGGGTCGGAAACACCATATATTTT. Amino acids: CASSLEGAGVGNTIYF.

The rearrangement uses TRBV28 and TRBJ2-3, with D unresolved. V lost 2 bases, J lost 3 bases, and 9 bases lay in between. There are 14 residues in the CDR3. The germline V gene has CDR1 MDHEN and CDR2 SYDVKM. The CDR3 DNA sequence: TGTGCCAGCAGTTTAGGTAGCCCGACAGATACGCAGTATTTT. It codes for CASSLGSPTDTQYF.

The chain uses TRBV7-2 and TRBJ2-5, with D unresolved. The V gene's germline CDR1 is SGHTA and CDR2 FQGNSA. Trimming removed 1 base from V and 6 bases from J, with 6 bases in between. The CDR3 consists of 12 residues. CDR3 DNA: TGTGCCAGCAGCTTAGTCTTGCAGACCCAGTACTTC. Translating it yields CASSLVLQTQYF.

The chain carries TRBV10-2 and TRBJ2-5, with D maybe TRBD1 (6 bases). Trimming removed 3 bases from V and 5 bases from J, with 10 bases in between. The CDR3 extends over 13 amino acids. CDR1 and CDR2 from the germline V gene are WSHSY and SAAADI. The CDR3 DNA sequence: TGCGCCAGCAGTGAATTGGGGGCGGAGACCCAGTACTTC. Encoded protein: CASSELGAETQYF.

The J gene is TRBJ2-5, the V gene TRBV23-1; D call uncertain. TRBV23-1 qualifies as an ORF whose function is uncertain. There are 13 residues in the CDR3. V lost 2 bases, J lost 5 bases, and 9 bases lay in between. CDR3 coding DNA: TGCGCCAGCAGTCAAGAGGATTTTGAGACCCAGTACTTC. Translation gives CASSQEDFETQYF.

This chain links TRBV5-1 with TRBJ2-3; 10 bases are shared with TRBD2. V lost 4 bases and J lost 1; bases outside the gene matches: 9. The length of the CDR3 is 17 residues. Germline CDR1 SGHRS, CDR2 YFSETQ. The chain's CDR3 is CASSLIASGSGTDTQYF. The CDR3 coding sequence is TGCGCCAGCAGCCTCATAGCTAGCGGGAGCGGCACAGATACGCAGTATTTT.

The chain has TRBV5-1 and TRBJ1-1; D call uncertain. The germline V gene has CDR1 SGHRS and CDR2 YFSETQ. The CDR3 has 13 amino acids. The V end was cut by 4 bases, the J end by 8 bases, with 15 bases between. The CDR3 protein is CASSLTSSAEAFF. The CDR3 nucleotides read TGCGCCAGCAGCCTTACTTCTTCTGCAGAAGCTTTCTTT.

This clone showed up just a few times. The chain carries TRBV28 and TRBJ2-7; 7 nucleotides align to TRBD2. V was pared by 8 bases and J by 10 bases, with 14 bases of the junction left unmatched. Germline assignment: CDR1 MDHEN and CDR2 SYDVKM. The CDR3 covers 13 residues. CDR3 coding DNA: TGTGCCAGCGGGCTAGCGGACCAGTGGGACCAGTACTTC. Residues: CASGLADQWDQYF.

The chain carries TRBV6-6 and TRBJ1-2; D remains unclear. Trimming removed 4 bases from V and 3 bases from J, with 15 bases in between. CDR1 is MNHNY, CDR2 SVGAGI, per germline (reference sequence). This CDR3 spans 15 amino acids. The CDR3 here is CASSSFRTADYGYTF. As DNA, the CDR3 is TGTGCCAGCAGTTCCTTTCGTACAGCAGACTATGGCTACACCTTC.

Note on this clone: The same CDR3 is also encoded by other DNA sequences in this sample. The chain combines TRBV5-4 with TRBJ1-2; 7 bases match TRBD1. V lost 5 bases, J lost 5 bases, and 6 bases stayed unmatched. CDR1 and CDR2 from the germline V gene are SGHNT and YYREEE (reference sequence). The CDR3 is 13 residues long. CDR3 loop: CASRRDSPYGYTF. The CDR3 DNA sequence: TGTGCCAGCAGGCGGGACAGCCCTTATGGCTACACCTTC.

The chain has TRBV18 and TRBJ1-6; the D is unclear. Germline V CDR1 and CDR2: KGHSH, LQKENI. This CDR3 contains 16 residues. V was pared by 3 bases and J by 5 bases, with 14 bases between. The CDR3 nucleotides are TGTGCCAGCTCACCCCGGGCGGGCTCAAATAATTCACCCCTCCACTTT. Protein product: CASSPRAGSNNSPLHF.

The CDR3 bases are TGTGCCAGTAGGGACAGGGGGCGTAGTGGAATCCCAGATACGCAGTATTTT. This gives the protein CASRDRGRSGIPDTQYF. This chain links TRBV19 with TRBJ2-3, with 11 bases that match TRBD1. The V gene end was trimmed by 6 bases and the J gene end by 4 bases; junction bases not matched to a gene: 12. This CDR3 contains 17 residues. CDR1 and CDR2 from the germline V gene are LNHDA and SQIVND (reference sequence).